The present entry profiles one TCR beta chain with its context. Its target is not known. The sample originates from a study of cytomegalovirus exposure and HLA in healthy donors. Study-level information: Out of 350 to 400 genotyped donors, approximately 84% belonged to the Caucasian-associated ancestry cluster. Study-level results: HLA alleles showed associations with roughly 17,000 TCR beta sequences in a later analysis, at a 0.05 false discovery rate.

The CDR3 has 18 amino acids. CDR1 and CDR2 from the germline V gene are SGHRS and YFSETQ. The trim removed 1 base at V and 3 bases at J, leaving 11 bases unmatched. PCR primers comprised 60 Vbeta and 13 Jbeta primers. Method: immunoSEQ multiplex PCR; TCRdb's copy keeps in-frame clones and lacks some. The table shows about 190,000 clones, with about four fifths occurring only once. The sequenced material came from PBMCs. This rearrangement joins TRBV5-1 to TRBJ2-2; the match to TRBD1 covers 8 bases. This TCR was recovered from a woman aged 45-65 years in good health and CMV-seropositive. CDR3 DNA: TGCGCCAGCAGCTTGAGGGGGTCCGGGACAGGAGACACCGGGGAGCTGTTTTTT. Residues: CASSLRGSGTGDTGELFF. Drawing the rest from reference TRBV5-1 and TRBJ2-2, the complete variable domain is KAGVTQTPRYLIKTRGQQVTLSCSPISGHRSVSWYQQTPGQGLQFLFEYFSETQRNKGNFPGRFSGRQFSNSRSEMNVSTLELGDSALYLCASSLRGSGTGDTGELFFGEGSRLTVL.